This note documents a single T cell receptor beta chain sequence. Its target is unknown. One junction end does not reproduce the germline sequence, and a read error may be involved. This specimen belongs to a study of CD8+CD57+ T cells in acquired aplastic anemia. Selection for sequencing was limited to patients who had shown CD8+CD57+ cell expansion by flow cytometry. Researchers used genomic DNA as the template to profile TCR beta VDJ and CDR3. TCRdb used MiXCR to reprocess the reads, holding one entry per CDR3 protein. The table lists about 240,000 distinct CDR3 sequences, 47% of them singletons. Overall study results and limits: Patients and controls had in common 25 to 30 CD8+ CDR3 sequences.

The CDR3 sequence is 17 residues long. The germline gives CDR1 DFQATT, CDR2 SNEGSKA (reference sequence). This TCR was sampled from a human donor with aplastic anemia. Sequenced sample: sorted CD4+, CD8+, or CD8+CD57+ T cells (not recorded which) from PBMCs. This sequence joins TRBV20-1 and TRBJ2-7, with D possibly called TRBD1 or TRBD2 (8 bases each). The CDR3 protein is CSAKLQGGSGTSYEQNF. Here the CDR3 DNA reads TGCAGTGCTAAACTACAGGGGGGTAGCGGGACATCCTACGAGCAGAACTTC.